The rows below give T cell receptor beta chains drawn from one sample of a study of blood T cell repertoires in COVID-19. The table came from immunoSEQ multiplex PCR; TCRdb's copy has only in-frame clones and leaves some out. The sample yields approximately 200,000 clones, 70% to 85% seen once. Input material: peripheral blood. The receptors originated from a woman in her forties or fifties with acute or convalescent COVID-19. The CDR3 runs from the conserved cysteine through the conserved F or W. Each record gives: CDR3 DNA, CDR3 protein, clone size, D gene, V gene, J gene. The D gene is left open where the match is weak. For some rows the clone size is stated as once, few or many, or as a class when expanded; others skip it.

TGTGCCAGCAGCGTAGGGCTAGCGGGGGCTTACGAGCAGTACTTC	CASSVGLAGAYEQYF	-	TRBD2	TRBV9	TRBJ2-7
TGTGCCAGCAGCTTCGGACAGGGGGTTCAGCCCCAGCATTTT	CASSFGQGVQPQHF	once	TRBD1	TRBV5-6	TRBJ1-5
TGTGCCAGCAGTAGAGACAGTTATGGCTACACCTTC	CASSRDSYGYTF	-	-	TRBV6-2/TRBV6-3	TRBJ1-2
TGTGCCATCAGTGCGGTGTTGGAGAATTCACCCCTCCACTTT	CAISAVLENSPLHF	-	-	TRBV10-3	TRBJ1-6
TGTGCCAGCACGCGGGGGGCCTCGGATGAGCAGTTCTTC	CASTRGASDEQFF	-	TRBD2	TRBV25-1	TRBJ2-1
TGCGCCAGCAGCCAAGGGACATCGAACACTGAAGCTTTCTTT	CASSQGTSNTEAFF	-	-	TRBV5-1	TRBJ1-1
TGTGCCAGCAGTTTCCGGGGGAACTACAACTATGGCTACACCTTC	CASSFRGNYNYGYTF	-	-	TRBV28	TRBJ1-2
TGTGCCAGCAGCCAAAACCGGGACAGGGGTTGGACAGATACGCAGTATTTT	CASSQNRDRGWTDTQYF	-	TRBD1	TRBV3-1/TRBV3-2	TRBJ2-3
TGTGCCAGCAGTTGGGATAGCGGGTACACCGGGGAGCTGTTTTTT	CASSWDSGYTGELFF	-	TRBD2	TRBV27	TRBJ2-2
TGTGCCAGCATTCGGTTGGCTAGGGGGGAAAAACTGTTTTTT	CASIRLARGEKLFF	-	-	TRBV2	TRBJ1-4
TGTGCCAGCAGTTTGGGGACAGGCTATGGCTACACCTTC	CASSLGTGYGYTF	few	TRBD1	TRBV28	TRBJ1-2
TGCAGTGCTAGTACTAGCGGGGACACAGATACGCAGTATTTT	CSASTSGDTDTQYF	few	TRBD2	TRBV20-1	TRBJ2-3
TGTGCCACCAGTGATACATCATATGGCTACACCTTC	CATSDTSYGYTF	-	-	TRBV24-1	TRBJ1-2
TGTGCCAGCAATAGACAGGGGAATCAGCCCCAGCATTTT	CASNRQGNQPQHF	-	TRBD1	TRBV2	TRBJ1-5
TGTGCCACCAGTGAAGCCGGGACAGGGGCCCACGAGCAGTACTTC	CATSEAGTGAHEQYF	-	TRBD1	TRBV24-1	TRBJ2-7